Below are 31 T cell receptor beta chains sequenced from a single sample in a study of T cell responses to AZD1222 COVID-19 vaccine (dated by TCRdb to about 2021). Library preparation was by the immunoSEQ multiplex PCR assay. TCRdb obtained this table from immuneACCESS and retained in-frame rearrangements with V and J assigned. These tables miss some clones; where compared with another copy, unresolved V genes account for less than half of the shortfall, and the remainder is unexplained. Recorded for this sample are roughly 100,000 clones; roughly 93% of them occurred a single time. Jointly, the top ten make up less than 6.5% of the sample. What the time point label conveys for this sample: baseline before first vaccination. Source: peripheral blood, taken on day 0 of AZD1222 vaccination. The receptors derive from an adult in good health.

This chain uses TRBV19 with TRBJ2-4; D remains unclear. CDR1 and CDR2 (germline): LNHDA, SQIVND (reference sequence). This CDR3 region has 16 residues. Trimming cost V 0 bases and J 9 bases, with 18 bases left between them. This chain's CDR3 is CASSIDPGSPKFIQYF. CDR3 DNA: TGTGCCAGTAGTATAGATCCAGGATCCCCCAAGTTCATTCAGTACTTC. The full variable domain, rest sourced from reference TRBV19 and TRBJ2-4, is DGGITQSPKYLFRKEGQNVTLSCEQNLNHDAMYWYRQDPGQGLRLIYYSQIVNDFQKGDIAEGYSVSREKKESFPLTVTSAQKNPTAFYLCASSIDPGSPKFIQYFGAGTRLSVL.

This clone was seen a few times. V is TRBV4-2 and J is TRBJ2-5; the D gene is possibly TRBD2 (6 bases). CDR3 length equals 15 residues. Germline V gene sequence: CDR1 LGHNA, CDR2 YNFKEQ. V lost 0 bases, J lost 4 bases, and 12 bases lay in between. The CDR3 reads CASSQDRGDGETQYF. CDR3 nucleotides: TGTGCCAGCAGCCAAGATCGCGGGGACGGAGAGACCCAGTACTTC.

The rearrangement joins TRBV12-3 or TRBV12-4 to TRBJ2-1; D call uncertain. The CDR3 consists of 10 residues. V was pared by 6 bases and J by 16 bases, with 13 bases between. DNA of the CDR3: TGTGCCAGCAGCCGAGAAAGAGCCTTCTTC. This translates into CASSRERAFF.

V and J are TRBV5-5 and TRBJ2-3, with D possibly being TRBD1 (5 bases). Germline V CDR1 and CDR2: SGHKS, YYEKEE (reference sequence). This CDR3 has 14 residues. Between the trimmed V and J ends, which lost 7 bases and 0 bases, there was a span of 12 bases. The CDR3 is CASLQVISTDTQYF. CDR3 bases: TGTGCCAGCCTACAGGTTATTAGCACAGATACGCAGTATTTT.

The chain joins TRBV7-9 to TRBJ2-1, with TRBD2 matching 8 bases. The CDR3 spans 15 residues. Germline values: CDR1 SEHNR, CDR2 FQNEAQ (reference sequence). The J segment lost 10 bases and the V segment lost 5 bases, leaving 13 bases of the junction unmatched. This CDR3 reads CASSLGLGAWGEQFF. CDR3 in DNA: TGTGCCAGCAGCCTGGGACTAGGGGCTTGGGGAGAGCAGTTCTTC. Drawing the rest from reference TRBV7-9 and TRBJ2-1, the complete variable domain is DTGVSQNPRHKITKRGQNVTFRCDPISEHNRLYWYRQTLGQGPEFLTYFQNEAQLEKSRLLSDRFSAERPKGSFSTLEIQRTEQGDSAMYLCASSLGLGAWGEQFFGPGTRLTVL.

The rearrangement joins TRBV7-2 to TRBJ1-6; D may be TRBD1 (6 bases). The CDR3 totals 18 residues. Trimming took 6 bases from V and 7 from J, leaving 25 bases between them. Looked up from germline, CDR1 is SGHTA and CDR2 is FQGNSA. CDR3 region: CASSPTPVMGQINSPLHF. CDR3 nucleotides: TGTGCCAGCAGTCCCACCCCTGTCATGGGACAAATAAATTCACCCCTCCACTTT.

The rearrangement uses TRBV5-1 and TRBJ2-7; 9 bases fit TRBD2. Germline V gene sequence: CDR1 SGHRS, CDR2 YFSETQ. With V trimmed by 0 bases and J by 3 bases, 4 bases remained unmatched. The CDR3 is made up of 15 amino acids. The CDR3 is CASSLATSGFYEQYF. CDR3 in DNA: TGCGCCAGCAGCTTGGCCACTAGCGGGTTCTACGAGCAGTACTTC.

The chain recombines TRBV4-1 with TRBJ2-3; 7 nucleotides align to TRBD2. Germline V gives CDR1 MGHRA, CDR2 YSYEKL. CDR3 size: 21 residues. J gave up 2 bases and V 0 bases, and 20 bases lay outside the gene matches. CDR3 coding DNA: TGCGCCAGCAGCCAAGATTTTCGGGAGGATGCAGTAGAGGAGAACACAGATACGCAGTATTTT. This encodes CASSQDFREDAVEENTDTQYF.

The CDR3 here is CASSEGTFADTQYF. In nucleotides, the CDR3 is TGCGCCAGCAGCGAGGGGACATTCGCAGATACGCAGTATTTT. This chain uses TRBV5-1 with TRBJ2-3; D may be TRBD1 (6 bases). The V end lost 4 bases, the J end lost 4 bases, and 13 bases lay between the germline ends. Looked up from germline, CDR1 is SGHRS and CDR2 is YFSETQ. The CDR3 consists of 14 residues.

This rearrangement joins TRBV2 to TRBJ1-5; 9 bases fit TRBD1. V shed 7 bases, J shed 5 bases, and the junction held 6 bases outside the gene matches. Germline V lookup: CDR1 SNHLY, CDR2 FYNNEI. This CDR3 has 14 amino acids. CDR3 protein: CASNPGQGHQPQHF. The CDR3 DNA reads TGTGCCAGCAATCCGGGACAGGGTCATCAGCCCCAGCATTTT.

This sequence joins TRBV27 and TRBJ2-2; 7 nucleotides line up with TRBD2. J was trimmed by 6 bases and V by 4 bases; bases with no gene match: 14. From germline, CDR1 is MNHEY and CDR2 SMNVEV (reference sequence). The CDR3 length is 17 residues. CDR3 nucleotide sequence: TGTGCCAGCAGTTCCCCTAAAGAGGCGGGAGAGGCCGGGGAGCTGTTTTTT. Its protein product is CASSSPKEAGEAGELFF.

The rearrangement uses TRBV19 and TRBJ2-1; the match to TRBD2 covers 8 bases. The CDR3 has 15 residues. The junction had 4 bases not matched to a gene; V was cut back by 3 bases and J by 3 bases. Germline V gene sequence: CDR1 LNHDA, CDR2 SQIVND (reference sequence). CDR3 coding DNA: TGTGCCAGTAGTATGGTCGGGACTAGCTACAATGAGCAGTTCTTC. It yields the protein CASSMVGTSYNEQFF.

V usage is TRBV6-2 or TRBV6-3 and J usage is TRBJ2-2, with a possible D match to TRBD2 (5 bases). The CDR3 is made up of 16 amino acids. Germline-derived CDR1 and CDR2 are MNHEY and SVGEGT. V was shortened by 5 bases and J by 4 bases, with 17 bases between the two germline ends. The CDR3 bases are TGTGCCAGCAGTCCAGCAGTACGGGCGGGCACCGGGGAGCTGTTTTTT. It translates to CASSPAVRAGTGELFF.

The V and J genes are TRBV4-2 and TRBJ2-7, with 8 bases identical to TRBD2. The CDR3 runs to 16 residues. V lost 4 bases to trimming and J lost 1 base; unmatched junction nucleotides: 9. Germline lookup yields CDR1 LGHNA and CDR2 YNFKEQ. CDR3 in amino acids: CASSLSQRETSYEQYF. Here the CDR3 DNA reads TGTGCCAGCAGCCTTAGCCAGCGGGAGACTTCCTACGAGCAGTACTTC.

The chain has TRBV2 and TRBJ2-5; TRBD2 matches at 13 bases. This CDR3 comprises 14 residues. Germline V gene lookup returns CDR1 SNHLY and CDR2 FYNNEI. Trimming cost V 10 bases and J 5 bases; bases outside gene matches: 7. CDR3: CATRTSGRIETQYF. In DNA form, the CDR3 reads TGTGCCACCCGGACTAGCGGGAGAATCGAGACCCAGTACTTC.

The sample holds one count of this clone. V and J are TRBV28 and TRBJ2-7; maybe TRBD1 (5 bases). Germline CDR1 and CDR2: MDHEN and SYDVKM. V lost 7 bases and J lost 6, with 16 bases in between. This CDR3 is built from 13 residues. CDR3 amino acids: CASIVSGSGEQYF. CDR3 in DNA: TGTGCCAGCATCGTGTCAGGGTCCGGCGAGCAGTACTTC.

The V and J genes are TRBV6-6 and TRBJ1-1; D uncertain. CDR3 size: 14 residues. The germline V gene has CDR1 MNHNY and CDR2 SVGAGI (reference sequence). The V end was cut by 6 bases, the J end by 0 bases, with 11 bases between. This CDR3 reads CASSYGLMNTEAFF. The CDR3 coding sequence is TGTGCCAGCAGCTACGGACTCATGAACACTGAAGCTTTCTTT.

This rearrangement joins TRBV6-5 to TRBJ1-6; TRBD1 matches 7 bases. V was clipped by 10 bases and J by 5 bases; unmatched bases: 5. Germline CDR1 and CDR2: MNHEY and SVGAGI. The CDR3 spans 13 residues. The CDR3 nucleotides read TGTGCCACGGGGACAGTGGATAATTCACCCCTCCACTTT. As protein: CATGTVDNSPLHF.

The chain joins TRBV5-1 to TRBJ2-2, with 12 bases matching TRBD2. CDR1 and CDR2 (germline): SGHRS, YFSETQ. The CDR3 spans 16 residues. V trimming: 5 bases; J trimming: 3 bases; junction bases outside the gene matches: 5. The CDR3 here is CASSLAGGPDTGELFF. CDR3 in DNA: TGCGCCAGCAGTCTAGCGGGAGGGCCGGACACCGGGGAGCTGTTTTTT.

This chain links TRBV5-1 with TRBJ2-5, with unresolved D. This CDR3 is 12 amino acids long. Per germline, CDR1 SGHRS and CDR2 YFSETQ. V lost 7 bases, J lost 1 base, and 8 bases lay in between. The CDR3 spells CASRQTQETQYF. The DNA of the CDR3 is TGCGCCAGCCGGCAGACCCAAGAGACCCAGTACTTC.

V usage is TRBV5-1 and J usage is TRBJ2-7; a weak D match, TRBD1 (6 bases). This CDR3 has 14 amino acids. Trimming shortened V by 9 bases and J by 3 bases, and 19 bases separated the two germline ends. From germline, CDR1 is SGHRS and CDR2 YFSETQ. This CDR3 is CAKVGQRPYYEQYF. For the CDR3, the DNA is TGCGCCAAAGTTGGACAGCGGCCTTACTACGAGCAGTACTTC.

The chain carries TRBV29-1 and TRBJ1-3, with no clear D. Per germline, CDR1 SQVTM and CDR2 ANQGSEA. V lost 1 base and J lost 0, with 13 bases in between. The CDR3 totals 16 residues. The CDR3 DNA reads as TGCAGCGTTGAAGTAGTGGACTACAACTCTGGAAACACCATATATTTT. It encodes CSVEVVDYNSGNTIYF.

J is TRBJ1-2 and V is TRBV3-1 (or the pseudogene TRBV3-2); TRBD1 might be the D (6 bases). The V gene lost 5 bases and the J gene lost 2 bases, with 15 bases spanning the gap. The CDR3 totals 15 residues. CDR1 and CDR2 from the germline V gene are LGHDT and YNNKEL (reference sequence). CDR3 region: CASSDPSQGNYGYTF. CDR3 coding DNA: TGTGCCAGCAGCGACCCTTCGCAGGGGAACTATGGCTACACCTTC.

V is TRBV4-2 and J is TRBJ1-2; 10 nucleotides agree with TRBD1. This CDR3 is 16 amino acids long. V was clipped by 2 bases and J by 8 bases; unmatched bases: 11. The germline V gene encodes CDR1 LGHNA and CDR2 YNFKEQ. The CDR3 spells CASSQSGTGVNRGYTF. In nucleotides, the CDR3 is TGTGCCAGCAGCCAATCCGGGACAGGGGTTAATAGGGGCTACACCTTC.

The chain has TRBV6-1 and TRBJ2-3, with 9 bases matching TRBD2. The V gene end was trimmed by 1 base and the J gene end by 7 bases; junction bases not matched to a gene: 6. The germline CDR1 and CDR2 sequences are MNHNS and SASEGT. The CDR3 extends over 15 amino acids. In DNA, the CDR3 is TGTGCCAGCAGTGAAGGCGGGAGGGCCATGAATACGCAGTATTTT. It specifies CASSEGGRAMNTQYF.

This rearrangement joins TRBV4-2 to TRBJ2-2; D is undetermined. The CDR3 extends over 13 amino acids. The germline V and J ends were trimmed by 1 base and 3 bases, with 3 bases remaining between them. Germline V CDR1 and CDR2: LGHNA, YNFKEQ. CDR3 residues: CASSQADTGELFF. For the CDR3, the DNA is TGTGCCAGCAGCCAAGCGGACACCGGGGAGCTGTTTTTT.

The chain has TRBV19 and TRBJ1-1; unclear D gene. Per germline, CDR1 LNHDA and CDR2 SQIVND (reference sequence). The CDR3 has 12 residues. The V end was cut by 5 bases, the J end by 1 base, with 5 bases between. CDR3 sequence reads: CASSLGNTEAFF. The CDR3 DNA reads TGTGCCAGTAGTCTGGGGAACACTGAAGCTTTCTTT.

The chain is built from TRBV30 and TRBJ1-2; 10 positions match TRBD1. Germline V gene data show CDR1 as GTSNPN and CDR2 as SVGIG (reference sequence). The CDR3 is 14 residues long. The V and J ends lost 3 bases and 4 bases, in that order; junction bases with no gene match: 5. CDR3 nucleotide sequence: TGTGCCTGGAGGGGCCGGGACAGGGGCTATGGCTACACCTTC. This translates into CAWRGRDRGYGYTF.

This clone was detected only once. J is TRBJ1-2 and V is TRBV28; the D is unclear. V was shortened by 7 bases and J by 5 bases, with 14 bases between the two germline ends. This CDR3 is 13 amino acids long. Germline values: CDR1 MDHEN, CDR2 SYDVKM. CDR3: CASNLPTEYGYTF. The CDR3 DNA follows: TGTGCCAGCAACCTCCCGACGGAATATGGCTACACCTTC.

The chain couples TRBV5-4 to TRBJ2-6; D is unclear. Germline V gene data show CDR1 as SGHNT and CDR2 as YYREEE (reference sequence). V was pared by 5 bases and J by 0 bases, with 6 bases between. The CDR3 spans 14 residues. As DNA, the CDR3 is TGTGCCAGCAGTCAATTCTCTGGGGCCAACGTCCTGACTTTC. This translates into CASSQFSGANVLTF.

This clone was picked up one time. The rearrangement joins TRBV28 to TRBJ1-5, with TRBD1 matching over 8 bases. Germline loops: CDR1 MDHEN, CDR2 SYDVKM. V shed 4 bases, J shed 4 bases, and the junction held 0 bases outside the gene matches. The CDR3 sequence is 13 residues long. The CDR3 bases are TGTGCCAGCAGTTGGGACAGGAATCAGCCCCAGCATTTT. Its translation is CASSWDRNQPQHF.